The sequence of this T cell receptor beta chain was determined in a study of T cells in Graves' hyperthyroidism and ophthalmopathy. Overall study findings and caveats: Peripheral blood also featured most of the thyroid clonotypes expanded above 0.001. Median prediction lead before ophthalmopathy onset was 5 to 7.5 months with the model.

V was clipped by 2 bases and J by 0 bases, with 17 bases between them. Per germline, CDR1 GTSNPN and CDR2 SVGIG (reference sequence). The CDR3 contains 17 residues. This clonotype was found a few times. Its antigen is undetermined. The TCR beta CDR3 regions underwent amplification using RNA transcripts as the source. The HTBI primer set drove a first-round RT-PCR of the TCR CDR3. TCRdb analysed the multiplex PCR reads with MiXCR anew, one entry per CDR3 protein. The sample has about 520,000 distinct CDR3 sequences; less than 25% are singletons. Sample: blood. The sequence was collected from a man aged 18 to 35 with Graves' hyperthyroidism. This sequence joins TRBV30 and TRBJ1-5; no clear D. The CDR3 DNA sequence: TGTGCCTGGAGTAATATACGGGCGGCCCTTAGCAATCAGCCCCAGCATTTT. This sequence encodes CAWSNIRAALSNQPQHF.